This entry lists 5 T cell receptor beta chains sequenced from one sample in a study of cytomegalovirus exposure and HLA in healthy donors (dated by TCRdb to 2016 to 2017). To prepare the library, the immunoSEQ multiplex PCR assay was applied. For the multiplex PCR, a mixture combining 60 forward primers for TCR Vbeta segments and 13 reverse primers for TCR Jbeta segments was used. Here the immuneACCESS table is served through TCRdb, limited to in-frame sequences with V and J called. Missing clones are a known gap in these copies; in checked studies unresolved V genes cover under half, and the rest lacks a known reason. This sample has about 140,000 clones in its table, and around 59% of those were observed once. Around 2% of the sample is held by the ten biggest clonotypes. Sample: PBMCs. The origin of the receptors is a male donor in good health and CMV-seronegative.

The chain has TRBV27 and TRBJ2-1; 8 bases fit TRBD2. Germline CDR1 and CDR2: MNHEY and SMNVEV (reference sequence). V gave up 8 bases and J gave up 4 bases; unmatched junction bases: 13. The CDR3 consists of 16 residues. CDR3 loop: CASGTYVAGGYNEQFF. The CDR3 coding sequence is TGTGCCAGCGGAACCTACGTGGCGGGGGGTTACAATGAGCAGTTCTTC.

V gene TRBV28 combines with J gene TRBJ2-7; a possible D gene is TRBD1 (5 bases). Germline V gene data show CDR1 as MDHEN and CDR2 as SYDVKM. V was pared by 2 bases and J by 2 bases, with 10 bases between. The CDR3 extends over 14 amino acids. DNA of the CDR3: TGTGCCAGCAGTTTAGGTGGGGCTACCTACGAGCAGTACTTC. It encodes CASSLGGATYEQYF. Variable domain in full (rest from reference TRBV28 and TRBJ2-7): DVKVTQSSRYLVKRTGEKVFLECVQDMDHENMFWYRQDPGLGLRLIYFSYDVKMKEKGDIPEGYSVSREKKERFSLILESASTNQTSMYLCASSLGGATYEQYFGPGTRLTVT.

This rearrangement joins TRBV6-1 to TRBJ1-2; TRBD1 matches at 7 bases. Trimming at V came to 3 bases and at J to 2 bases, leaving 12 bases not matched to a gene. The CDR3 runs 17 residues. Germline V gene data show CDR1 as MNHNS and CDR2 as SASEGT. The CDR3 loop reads CASSEVGQVGVNYGYTF. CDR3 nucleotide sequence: TGTGCCAGCAGTGAGGTTGGACAGGTGGGGGTGAACTATGGCTACACCTTC.

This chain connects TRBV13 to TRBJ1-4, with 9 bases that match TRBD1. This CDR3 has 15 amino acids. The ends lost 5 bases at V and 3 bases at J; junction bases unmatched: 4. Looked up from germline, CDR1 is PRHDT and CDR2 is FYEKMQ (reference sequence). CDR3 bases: TGTGCCAGCAGCCAGAGGACAGGGGCTAATGAAAAACTGTTTTTT. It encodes CASSQRTGANEKLFF.

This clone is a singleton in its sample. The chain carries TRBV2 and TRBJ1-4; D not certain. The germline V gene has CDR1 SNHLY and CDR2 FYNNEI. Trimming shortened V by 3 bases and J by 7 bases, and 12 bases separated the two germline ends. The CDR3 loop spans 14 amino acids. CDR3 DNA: TGTGCCAGCAGTGAGAGGTCTGGAGGTGAAAAACTGTTTTTT. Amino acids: CASSERSGGEKLFF. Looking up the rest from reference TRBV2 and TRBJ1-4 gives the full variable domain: EPEVTQTPSHQVTQMGQEVILRCVPISNHLYFYWYRQILGQKVEFLVSFYNNEISEKSEIFDDQFSVERPDGSNFTLKIRSTKLEDSAMYFCASSERSGGEKLFFGSGTQLSVL.